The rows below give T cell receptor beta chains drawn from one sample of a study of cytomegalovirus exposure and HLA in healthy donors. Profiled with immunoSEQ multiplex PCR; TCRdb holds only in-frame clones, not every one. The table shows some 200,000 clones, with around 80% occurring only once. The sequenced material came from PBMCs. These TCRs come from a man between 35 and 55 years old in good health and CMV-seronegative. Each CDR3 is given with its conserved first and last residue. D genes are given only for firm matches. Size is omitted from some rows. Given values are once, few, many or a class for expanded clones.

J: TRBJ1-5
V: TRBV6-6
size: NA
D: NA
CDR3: CASIRSNSNQPQHF
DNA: TGTGCCAGCATCCGAAGCAATAGCAATCAGCCCCAGCATTTT

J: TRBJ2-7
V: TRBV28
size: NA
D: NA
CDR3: CASTANDRPTYEQYF
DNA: TGTGCCAGCACCGCAAACGACAGACCAACCTACGAGCAGTACTTC

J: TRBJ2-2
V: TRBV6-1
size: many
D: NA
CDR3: CASSPRAGELFF
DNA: TGTGCCAGCAGCCCCAGGGCCGGGGAGCTGTTTTTT

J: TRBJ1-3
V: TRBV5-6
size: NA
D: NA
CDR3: CASSGGTYSGNTIYF
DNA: TGTGCCAGCAGCGGCGGGACTTACTCTGGAAACACCATATATTTT

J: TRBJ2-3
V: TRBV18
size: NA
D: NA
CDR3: CASSPPGGPDTQYF
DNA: TGTGCCAGCTCACCACCCGGGGGACCAGATACGCAGTATTTT

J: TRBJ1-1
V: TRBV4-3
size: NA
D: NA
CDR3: CASSQDQGSGTEAFF
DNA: TGCGCCAGCAGCCAAGATCAGGGTTCCGGGACTGAAGCTTTCTTT

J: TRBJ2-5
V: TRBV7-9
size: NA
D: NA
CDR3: CASSSQGRGGETQYF
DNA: TGTGCCAGCAGCTCCCAGGGCAGGGGCGGGGAGACCCAGTACTTC

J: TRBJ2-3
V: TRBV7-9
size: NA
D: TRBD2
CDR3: CASSPAGGSGRRGPDTQYF
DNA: TGTGCCAGCAGCCCTGCGGGGGGAAGCGGGAGAAGGGGACCAGATACGCAGTATTTT

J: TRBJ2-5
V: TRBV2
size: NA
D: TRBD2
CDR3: CASSVSKRETETQYF
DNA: TGTGCCAGCAGTGTCTCCAAGCGGGAGACAGAGACCCAGTACTTC

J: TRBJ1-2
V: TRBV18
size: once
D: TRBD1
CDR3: CASLTEDRGYYYTF
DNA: TGTGCCAGCCTAACCGAAGACAGGGGATATTACTACACCTTC

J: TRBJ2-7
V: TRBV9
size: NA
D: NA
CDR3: CASSTGYEQYF
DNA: TGTGCCAGTTCCACAGGCTACGAGCAGTACTTC

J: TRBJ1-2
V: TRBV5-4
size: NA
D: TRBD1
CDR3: CASSPGQAYGYTF
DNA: TGTGCCAGCAGCCCCGGACAGGCCTATGGCTACACCTTC

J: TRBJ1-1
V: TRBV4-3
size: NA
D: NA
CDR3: CASSQDQYAPLDTEAFF
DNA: TGCGCCAGCAGCCAAGATCAGTATGCTCCGTTGGACACTGAAGCTTTCTTT

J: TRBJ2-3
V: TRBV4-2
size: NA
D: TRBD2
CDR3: CASSQGLAGADTQYF
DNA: TGTGCCAGCAGCCAAGGGCTAGCGGGAGCGGATACGCAGTATTTT

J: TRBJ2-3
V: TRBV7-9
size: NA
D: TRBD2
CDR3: CASSLSPGLAGPSDTQYF
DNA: TGTGCCAGCAGCTTATCTCCAGGGCTAGCGGGACCGTCAGATACGCAGTATTTT

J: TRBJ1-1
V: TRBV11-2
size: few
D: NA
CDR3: CASSLRGGAGTEAFF
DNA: TGTGCCAGCAGCTTAAGAGGGGGGGCAGGCACTGAAGCTTTCTTT

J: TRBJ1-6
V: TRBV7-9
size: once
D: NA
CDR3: CASSQGKNSPLHF
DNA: TGTGCCAGCAGCCAGGGCAAGAATTCACCCCTCCACTTT

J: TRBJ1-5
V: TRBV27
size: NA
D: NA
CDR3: CASSPLDSNQPQHF
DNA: TGTGCCAGCAGTCCGCTAGATAGCAATCAGCCCCAGCATTTT

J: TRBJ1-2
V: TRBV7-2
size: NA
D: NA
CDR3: CASSPRPPGGTF
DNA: TGTGCCAGCAGCCCGAGGCCCCCGGGAGGCACCTTC

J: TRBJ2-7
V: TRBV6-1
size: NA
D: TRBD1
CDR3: CASRDDRERYEQYF
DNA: TGTGCCAGCAGGGACGACAGGGAGCGCTACGAGCAGTACTTC

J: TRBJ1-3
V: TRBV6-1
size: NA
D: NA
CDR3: CASSSDILFGNTIYF
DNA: TGTGCCAGCAGTTCGGACATACTCTTTGGAAACACCATATATTTT

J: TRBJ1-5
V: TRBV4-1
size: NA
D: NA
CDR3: CASSQDGSLNQPQHF
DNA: TGCGCCAGCAGCCAAGATGGCAGTCTCAATCAGCCCCAGCATTTT